These T cell receptor beta chains were read from a single sample in a study of shared clonotypes between healthy human individuals. Sequencing was performed with immunoSEQ multiplex PCR; in TCRdb, only in-frame clones are kept and a portion is missing. The sample holds about 470,000 clones, more than 75% seen once. Sequencing was done on a sample of PBMCs. The receptors derive from a woman between 40 and 50 years old in good health. Some clones in this sample may be carry-over from other donors' samples. CDR3s include the opening cysteine and the closing phenylalanine or tryptophan. The order of the fields is clone size, V gene, J gene, D gene, CDR3 protein, CDR3 DNA. The D gene is left open where the match is weak. Size tells how often a clone was seen (once, few, many) or the class of an expanded clone, and some rows leave it out.

>-|TRBV11-2|TRBJ2-1|-
CASSLAGSYNEQFF
TGTGCCAGCAGCTTAGCGGGCTCCTACAATGAGCAGTTCTTC
>once|TRBV7-2|TRBJ1-1|-
CASSRGRNTEAFF
TGTGCCAGCAGCCGCGGACGGAACACTGAAGCTTTCTTT
>-|TRBV21-1|TRBJ2-7|-
CASSKGTGALSYEQYF
TGTGCCAGCAGCAAAGGAACGGGGGCCCTCTCCTACGAGCAGTACTTC
>-|TRBV9|TRBJ2-5|-
CASSVGGRPVETQYF
TGTGCCAGCAGCGTCGGGGGGCGCCCCGTGGAGACCCAGTACTTC
>-|TRBV7-3|TRBJ2-3|TRBD2
CASSPQAGRSDTQYF
TGTGCCAGCAGCCCCCAAGCGGGAAGGTCAGATACGCAGTATTTT
>-|TRBV5-5|TRBJ2-5|-
CASSLSGTPTRHF
TGTGCCAGCAGCTTGTCCGGGACCCCTACCCGGCACTTC
>-|TRBV29-1|TRBJ2-3|TRBD2
CSVSGTSGSRDTQYF
TGCAGCGTTTCCGGGACTAGCGGGAGTCGAGATACGCAGTATTTT
>-|TRBV9|TRBJ1-2|-
CASSVAPQSKYGYTF
TGTGCCAGCAGCGTAGCTCCCCAGTCAAAGTATGGCTACACCTTC
>few|TRBV7-2|TRBJ2-7|TRBD2
CASSLDGRAVYEQYF
TGTGCCAGCAGCTTAGACGGGAGGGCCGTGTACGAGCAGTACTTC
>-|TRBV7-9|TRBJ2-7|TRBD2
CASSRGTSAYEQYF
TGTGCCAGCAGCCGGGGGACTAGCGCCTACGAGCAGTACTTC
>-|TRBV4-1|TRBJ2-1|TRBD2
CASSLGLAGNIKSYNEQFF
TGCGCCAGCAGCCTCGGACTAGCGGGAAATATAAAAAGCTACAATGAGCAGTTCTTC
>-|TRBV10-3|TRBJ2-3|-
CAISERGTDTQYF
TGTGCCATCAGTGAGCGGGGCACAGATACGCAGTATTTT
>-|TRBV5-1|TRBJ1-1|-
CASSYTVNTEAFF
TGCGCCAGCAGTTACACAGTGAACACTGAAGCTTTCTTT
>-|TRBV2|TRBJ1-1|-
CASRAYTEAFF
TGTGCCAGCAGAGCTTACACTGAAGCTTTCTTT
>-|TRBV30|TRBJ2-3|-
CAWSASSNTQYF
TGTGCCTGGAGTGCCTCCTCGAATACGCAGTATTTT
>-|TRBV10-2|TRBJ2-1|TRBD2
CASSVETSGFNEQFF
TGCGCCAGCAGTGTGGAGACTAGCGGATTCAATGAGCAGTTCTTC
>-|TRBV7-2|TRBJ1-1|TRBD1
CASRIGGQGNTEAFF
TGTGCCAGCAGGATTGGGGGACAGGGGAACACTGAAGCTTTCTTT
>-|TRBV5-6|TRBJ2-7|-
CASSLFTVFQHEQYF
TGTGCCAGCAGCTTGTTTACAGTCTTTCAACACGAGCAGTACTTC
>-|TRBV7-3|TRBJ2-7|-
CASSLTPGTEQYF
TGTGCCAGCAGCTTAACCCCGGGCACGGAGCAGTACTTC
>-|TRBV10-2|TRBJ1-2|-
CASSESPGEDGYTF
TGCGCCAGCAGTGAGTCCCCAGGGGAGGATGGCTACACCTTC
>-|TRBV11-2|TRBJ2-1|TRBD2
CASSRLAGGSYNEQFF
TGTGCCAGCAGCCGCCTAGCGGGAGGCTCCTACAATGAGCAGTTCTTC
>-|TRBV9|TRBJ1-2|-
CASSVDRTANYGYTF
TGTGCCAGCAGCGTAGATAGGACAGCTAACTATGGCTACACCTTC
>-|TRBV4-1|TRBJ2-4|TRBD2
CASSRGTGGGIQYF
TGCGCCAGCAGCCGCGGGACGGGAGGGGGCATTCAGTACTTC
>-|TRBV15|TRBJ2-1|TRBD2
CATSFQGLAGDNEQFF
TGTGCCACCAGCTTTCAGGGACTAGCGGGGGACAATGAGCAGTTCTTC
>once|TRBV5-1|TRBJ2-1|TRBD2
CASSKYPTSGSYNEQFF
TGCGCCAGCAGTAAATACCCGACTAGCGGTTCCTACAATGAGCAGTTCTTC
>-|TRBV21-1|TRBJ1-1|-
CASSKLVEGARDTEAFF
TGTGCCAGCAGCAAACTGGTTGAGGGGGCGCGGGACACTGAAGCTTTCTTT
>-|TRBV13|TRBJ1-1|-
CASSLGLRREDTEAFF
TGTGCCAGCAGCTTAGGTCTCAGGCGAGAGGACACTGAAGCTTTCTTT
>-|TRBV30|TRBJ1-1|TRBD1
CAWTNRGVMNTEAFF
TGTGCCTGGACGAACAGGGGTGTCATGAACACTGAAGCTTTCTTT
>-|TRBV9|TRBJ2-1|TRBD2
CASSVLAGGPHNEQFF
TGTGCCAGCAGCGTCCTAGCGGGAGGGCCCCACAATGAGCAGTTCTTC
>-|TRBV7-9|TRBJ2-5|-
CASRSDSSGETQYF
TGTGCCAGCAGAAGTGACTCCTCCGGGGAGACCCAGTACTTC
>many|TRBV27|TRBJ2-5|-
CASSSYETQYF
TGTGCCAGCAGTTCCTACGAGACCCAGTACTTC
>once|TRBV2|TRBJ1-3|-
CASRPGRSGNTIYF
TGTGCCAGCAGACCGGGCCGCTCTGGAAACACCATATATTTT
>-|TRBV7-8|TRBJ2-3|TRBD2
CASSPTSGKHTDTQYF
TGTGCCAGCAGCCCGACTAGCGGGAAGCACACAGATACGCAGTATTTT
>-|TRBV7-9|TRBJ2-7|TRBD1
CASSLSGTGFDEQYF
TGTGCCAGCAGCTTATCCGGGACAGGGTTTGACGAGCAGTACTTC
>-|TRBV13|TRBJ2-2|-
CASSPRDWGIPGELFF
TGTGCCAGCAGCCCCCGGGACTGGGGGATTCCCGGGGAGCTGTTTTTT
>-|TRBV5-1|TRBJ2-1|TRBD1
CASSGGQGAYNEQFF
TGCGCCAGCAGCGGGGGACAGGGCGCCTACAATGAGCAGTTCTTC
>-|TRBV7-2|TRBJ2-1|-
CASLRGLNSYNEQFF
TGTGCCAGCCTTCGGGGGCTTAACTCCTACAATGAGCAGTTCTTC
>-|TRBV5-1|TRBJ2-7|TRBD2
CASSLAASGRPHSYEQYF
TGCGCCAGCAGCTTGGCGGCTAGCGGGAGACCCCACTCCTACGAGCAGTACTTC
>-|TRBV5-6|TRBJ2-1|TRBD2
CASRPMGLAAYNEQFF
TGTGCCAGCAGACCTATGGGACTAGCGGCCTACAATGAGCAGTTCTTC
>-|TRBV30|TRBJ2-7|-
CAWISKSSYEQYF
TGTGCCTGGATCTCTAAGTCGTCCTACGAGCAGTACTTC
>-|TRBV11-3|TRBJ2-2|TRBD2
CASSRGLAGTGELFF
TGCGCCAGCAGCCGCGGACTAGCGGGAACCGGGGAGCTGTTTTTT
>-|TRBV19|TRBJ1-3|-
CASKSRGDGNTIYF
TGTGCCAGTAAATCCCGGGGTGACGGAAACACCATATATTTT
>-|TRBV2|TRBJ2-1|TRBD2
CASSVQLGLAANNEQFF
TGTGCCAGCAGTGTACAATTGGGACTAGCGGCGAACAATGAGCAGTTCTTC
>-|TRBV27|TRBJ2-1|-
CASSLEGAFREQFF
TGTGCCAGCAGTTTAGAGGGCGCGTTTAGGGAGCAGTTCTTC
>once|TRBV7-8|TRBJ1-1|-
CASSFVGGPGTEAFF
TGTGCCAGCAGCTTCGTGGGGGGTCCGGGGACTGAAGCTTTCTTT
>-|TRBV25-1|TRBJ1-1|-
CASRVDTEAFF
TGTGCCAGCAGGGTAGACACTGAAGCTTTCTTT
>-|TRBV6-5|TRBJ2-1|-
CASRVLGGFNNEQFF
TGTGCCAGCAGGGTTCTAGGGGGTTTTAACAATGAGCAGTTCTTC
>-|TRBV13|TRBJ2-1|-
CASSSHTLHSYNEQFF
TGTGCCAGCAGCTCACATACTCTTCACTCCTACAATGAGCAGTTCTTC
>-|TRBV19|TRBJ1-5|-
CASSISGGGNQPQHF
TGTGCCAGTAGTATCTCGGGAGGTGGCAATCAGCCCCAGCATTTT